These 32 T cell receptor beta chains share one sample of origin, sequenced in a study of T cell repertoires in cytomegalovirus infection. Using its own MiXCR run on the reads, TCRdb lists one record per CDR3 protein. The data contain fewer than 550,000 distinct CDR3 sequences, about 17% of them seen just once; the ten biggest clones take up 20% to 30%. What was sequenced was CD8+ T cells from PBMCs. These receptor sequences come from a human donor in good health (CMV status not recorded). Some clones in this sample may be carry-over from other donors' samples.

In this sample, this clonotype turned up many times. This chain connects TRBV12-5 to TRBJ2-3, with D possibly matching TRBD2 (5 bases). CDR1 and CDR2 from the germline V gene are LGHNT and FRNRAP. CDR3 length equals 14 residues. The V end lost 5 bases, the J end lost 2 bases, and 11 bases lay between the germline ends. The CDR3 DNA reads TGTGCTAGTGGTACCCAAGACTACACAGATACGCAGTATTTT. It yields the protein CASGTQDYTDTQYF. The full variable domain, its missing parts supplied by reference TRBV12-5 and TRBJ2-3, is DARVTQTPRHKVTEMGQEVTMRCQPILGHNTVFWYRQTMMQGLELLAYFRNRAPLDDSGMPKDRFSAEMPDATLATLKIQPSEPRDSAVYFCASGTQDYTDTQYFGPGTRLTVL.

The J gene is TRBJ2-1, the V gene TRBV7-9; no definite D call. Germline V lookup: CDR1 SEHNR, CDR2 FQNEAQ (reference sequence). V lost 1 base to trimming and J lost 1 base, with 8 bases between them. The CDR3 is 15 amino acids. CDR3 protein: CASSLVQRSYNEQFF. CDR3 nucleotides: TGTGCCAGCAGCTTAGTGCAAAGGTCCTACAATGAGCAGTTCTTC.

The sample holds many counts of this clonotype. The chain links TRBV28 to TRBJ1-1; tentative D call: TRBD1 (6 bases). This CDR3 contains 16 residues. CDR1 is MDHEN and CDR2 is SYDVKM in the germline V gene. The germline V and J ends were trimmed by 3 bases and 2 bases, with 16 bases remaining between them. CDR3: CASSFALVGANTEAFF. CDR3 in DNA: TGTGCCAGCAGTTTTGCCCTAGTGGGGGCCAACACTGAAGCTTTCTTT.

This clonotype was seen many times. J is TRBJ2-2 and V is TRBV7-8; 10 bases are a match to TRBD1. The CDR3 is 14 amino acids. V was pared by 6 bases and J by 4 bases, with 2 bases of the junction left unmatched. Germline loops: CDR1 SGHVS, CDR2 FQNEAQ. CDR3 sequence reads: CASRGQGTTGELFF. DNA for the CDR3: TGTGCCAGCAGGGGACAGGGGACCACCGGGGAGCTGTTTTTT.

This clonotype was seen only a few times. J is TRBJ2-1 and V is TRBV24-1; 8 nucleotides agree with TRBD1. The trim removed 5 bases at V and 4 bases at J, leaving 6 bases unmatched. Germline lookup yields CDR1 KGHDR and CDR2 SFDVKD. The CDR3 has 15 amino acids. The CDR3 protein is CATSAPGTGYNEQFF. CDR3 DNA: TGTGCCACCAGTGCACCTGGGACAGGTTACAATGAGCAGTTCTTC.

This clonotype was seen at least ten times. The V and J genes are TRBV12-3 or TRBV12-4 and TRBJ1-5; D is unclear. This CDR3 region has 13 residues. The V end was cut by 1 base, the J end by 6 bases, with 7 bases between. CDR3 sequence (DNA): TGTGCCAGCAGTTTAGAGGGAAGTCAGCCCCAGCATTTT. Encoded protein: CASSLEGSQPQHF.

This clonotype was picked up many times. The V call is TRBV7-8, the J call TRBJ2-3, with 11 bases that match TRBD2. The CDR3 covers 17 residues. Germline loops: CDR1 SGHVS, CDR2 FQNEAQ. The ends lost 0 bases at V and 3 bases at J; junction bases unmatched: 5. Here the CDR3 DNA reads TGTGCCAGCAGCTTAGCGTCTAGCGGGAGGTTGACAGATACGCAGTATTTT. Residues: CASSLASSGRLTDTQYF.

This clonotype has just a few counts. V gene TRBV5-1 combines with J gene TRBJ2-7; 8 bases map to TRBD2. V lost 0 bases and J lost 6; bases outside the gene matches: 8. The CDR3 length is 15 residues. Germline-derived CDR1 and CDR2 are SGHRS and YFSETQ. The DNA for the CDR3 is TGCGCCAGCAGCTTGGCCCGGGGGGGGCCCCTCGAGCAGTACTTC. It specifies CASSLARGGPLEQYF.

The V call is TRBV5-5, the J call TRBJ2-6; D unclear. This CDR3 has 15 residues. Trimming took off 1 base at V and 2 bases at J, with 7 bases between the two ends. In germline, CDR1 is SGHKS, CDR2 YYEKEE (reference sequence). The CDR3 DNA follows: TGTGCCAGCAGCTTGCATCTTACTGGGGCCAACGTCCTGACTTTC. Its protein is CASSLHLTGANVLTF.

V gene TRBV19 combines with J gene TRBJ1-5; 8 nucleotides match TRBD1. The germline V gene encodes CDR1 LNHDA and CDR2 SQIVND (reference sequence). The CDR3 totals 17 residues. V dropped 4 bases and J dropped 0; count of bases not matched to a gene: 8. The CDR3 nucleotides read TGTGCCAGTAGTACAGGGGGCCTTCCAAATAGCAATCAGCCCCAGCATTTT. This codes for CASSTGGLPNSNQPQHF.

The chain joins TRBV5-4 to TRBJ2-7; maybe TRBD1 (6 bases). Trimming stripped 2 bases from V and 3 bases from J, with 9 bases between. The CDR3 consists of 13 residues. Germline CDR1 and CDR2: SGHNT and YYREEE (reference sequence). The DNA of the CDR3 is TGTGCCAGCAGCTTCAAGACAGGCTACGAGCAGTACTTC. Translation gives CASSFKTGYEQYF.

This clonotype occurred a few times. V gene TRBV25-1 combines with J gene TRBJ2-3; TRBD2 aligns across 8 bases. This CDR3 has 13 residues. CDR1 and CDR2 (germline): MGHDK, SYGVNS. With 1 base clipped from V and 9 bases from J, the junction kept 3 bases outside the gene matches. CDR3 nucleotides: TGTGCCAGCAGTGAATTGGGCGGGAGGACGCAGTATTTT. Translation gives CASSELGGRTQYF.

As to this clonotype: Because it lacks the conserved phenylalanine or tryptophan at the end, this CDR3 is likely a read error. The chain recombines TRBV6-1 with TRBJ2-7; 15 nucleotides agree with TRBD2. CDR3 length equals 18 residues. V lost 0 bases, J lost 5 bases, and 8 bases stayed unmatched. CDR1 MNHNS and CDR2 SASEGT come from the germline V gene. The CDR3 bases are TGTGCCAGCAGTGAAGCAGTTGGGGGACTAGCGGGAGGAGACGAGCAGTACTTA. Protein: CASSEAVGGLAGGDEQYL.

This clonotype was counted ten times or more. The V gene is TRBV11-2, the J gene TRBJ1-2; D might be TRBD1 (5 bases). Germline V CDR1 and CDR2: SGHAT, FQNNGV. This CDR3 comprises 13 residues. V was trimmed by 7 bases and J by 4 bases, leaving 13 bases between them. CDR3 sequence reads: CASTAGTGYGYTF. The CDR3 DNA reads as TGTGCCAGCACGGCGGGGACTGGCTATGGCTACACCTTC.

This clonotype was observed at least ten times. The CDR3 loop is CASSPTTGDYNSPLHF. The CDR3 DNA reads TGTGCCAGCAGCCCGACGACGGGGGACTATAATTCACCCCTCCACTTT. The J gene is TRBJ1-6, the V gene TRBV11-1, with D possibly TRBD1 on 5 matching bases. V lost 5 bases to trimming and J lost 3 bases, with 14 bases between them. The CDR3 loop spans 16 amino acids. Germline loops: CDR1 SGHAT, CDR2 FQDESV (reference sequence).

This clonotype was detected a few times. V is TRBV7-6 and J is TRBJ1-1; unclear D gene. The length of the CDR3 is 12 residues. V dropped 5 bases and J dropped 10 bases, with 14 bases sitting between them. The germline V gene encodes CDR1 SGHVS and CDR2 FNYEAQ. CDR3 coding DNA: TGTGCCAGCAGCGGAGGGATCTCGGGAGCTTTCTTT. It translates to CASSGGISGAFF.

This clonotype was seen at least ten times. The chain uses TRBV19 and TRBJ2-2, with TRBD1 matching over 7 bases. The length of the CDR3 is 18 residues. In germline, CDR1 is LNHDA, CDR2 SQIVND (reference sequence). The V segment lost 3 bases and the J segment 6 bases; nucleotides outside the gene matches: 16. The CDR3 bases are TGTGCCAGTAGTATTTCCAGGGGGACGGCGGCGGCCTCCGGGGAGCTGTTTTTT. It encodes CASSISRGTAAASGELFF. Drawing the rest from reference TRBV19 and TRBJ2-2, the complete variable domain is DGGITQSPKYLFRKEGQNVTLSCEQNLNHDAMYWYRQDPGQGLRLIYYSQIVNDFQKGDIAEGYSVSREKKESFPLTVTSAQKNPTAFYLCASSISRGTAAASGELFFGEGSRLTVL.

Of note for this clonotype: A read error may be the cause here, since a much bigger clone is one base away. The chain carries TRBV2 and TRBJ2-7; maybe TRBD2 (5 bases). Trimming removed 7 bases from V and 2 bases from J, with 9 bases in between. The CDR3 spans 12 residues. CDR1 is SNHLY and CDR2 is FYNNEI in the germline V gene. The CDR3 nucleotides read TGTGCCAGCACCCCCGGGGCCTACGAGCAGTACTTC. This gives the protein CASTPGAYEQYF.

This clonotype was observed at least ten times. The V call is TRBV11-2, the J call TRBJ2-4; 12 bases agree with TRBD2. This CDR3 has 16 residues. Trimming at V came to 5 bases and at J to 0 bases, leaving 2 bases not matched to a gene. Germline V CDR1 and CDR2: SGHAT, FQNNGV. The CDR3 spells CASSTGLAGAKNIQYF. The CDR3 DNA reads as TGTGCCAGCAGCACGGGACTAGCGGGAGCCAAAAACATTCAGTACTTC.

This clonotype was recorded only once. Being one base from a much bigger clone, this may be a read error. The chain is built from TRBV7-6 and TRBJ1-2; D gene unclear. The V gene's germline CDR1 is SGHVS and CDR2 FNYEAQ. This CDR3 comprises 14 residues. The CDR3, as DNA: TGTGCCCGCAGCTTAACGGGCAGCTACTATGGCTACACCTTC. It is translated as CARSLTGSYYGYTF.

This clonotype was counted at least ten times. J is TRBJ2-5 and V is TRBV7-8; 11 bases are a match to TRBD2. V shed 5 bases and J 5 bases; nucleotides not matched to a gene: 7. The CDR3 totals 15 residues. CDR1 is SGHVS, CDR2 FQNEAQ, per germline. This CDR3 reads CASSLGTSGRETQYF. DNA of the CDR3: TGTGCCAGCAGCCTCGGGACTAGCGGTAGGGAGACCCAGTACTTC.

This clonotype appeared many times. V and J are TRBV7-9 and TRBJ2-7; 11 nucleotides align to TRBD2. Trimming took 5 bases from V and 5 from J; bases not matched to a gene: 8. Per germline, CDR1 SEHNR and CDR2 FQNEAQ (reference sequence). The CDR3 is 15 residues long. CDR3 DNA sequence: TGTGCCAGCAGCATACTAGCGGGAGTCGGCCACGAGCAGTACTTC. Translation gives CASSILAGVGHEQYF.

The chain is built from TRBV19 and TRBJ2-7; 9 bases line up with TRBD1. This CDR3 is built from 16 residues. CDR1 and CDR2 (germline): LNHDA, SQIVND (reference sequence). With V trimmed by 5 bases and J by 4 bases, 12 bases remained unmatched. In nucleotides, the CDR3 is TGTGCCAGTAGTCCCTGGTCTACAGGGGGCTCATACGAGCAGTACTTC. It codes for CASSPWSTGGSYEQYF.

This clonotype has at least ten counts. V gene TRBV4-2 combines with J gene TRBJ1-1, with 9 bases that match TRBD1. CDR3 size: 14 residues. With V trimmed by 3 bases and J by 2 bases, 1 base remained unmatched. CDR1 and CDR2 (germline): LGHNA, YNFKEQ. CDR3 sequence reads: CASSQGQGNTEAFF. The CDR3 DNA follows: TGTGCCAGCAGCCAGGGACAGGGAAACACTGAAGCTTTCTTT.

There are many counts of this clonotype. The V gene is TRBV6-5, the J gene TRBJ1-1; TRBD1 matches 8 bases. The V gene's germline CDR1 is MNHEY and CDR2 SVGAGI. This CDR3 contains 13 residues. The V segment lost 6 bases and the J segment 5 bases; nucleotides outside the gene matches: 5. The CDR3: CASRRTGWTEAFF. The CDR3 DNA is TGTGCCAGCAGGCGGACAGGGTGGACTGAAGCTTTCTTT.

A few counts support this clonotype. At one end, the junction sequence differs from germline, possibly due to a read error. The chain uses TRBV24-1 and TRBJ2-2; D could derive from TRBD1 or TRBD2 (5 bases each). The germline V gene encodes CDR1 KGHDR and CDR2 SFDVKD. This CDR3 is 12 amino acids long. The CDR3 coding sequence is TGTGCCGCCAGGGAGCTTGTCGGGGAGCTGTTTTTT. Its translation: CAARELVGELFF.

This clonotype was counted between two and nine times. The chain links TRBV10-3 to TRBJ1-6; TRBD1 aligns across 7 bases. The CDR3 sequence is 14 residues long. Germline assignment: CDR1 ENHRY and CDR2 SYGVKD. V trimming: 6 bases; J trimming: 5 bases; junction bases outside the gene matches: 4. This CDR3 reads CAISRGVNNSPLHF. CDR3 nucleotides: TGTGCCATCAGCAGGGGGGTTAATAATTCACCCCTCCACTTT.

This clonotype was observed a few times. The chain is built from TRBV7-9 and TRBJ1-5; D is possibly TRBD1 (6 bases). Germline assignment: CDR1 SEHNR and CDR2 FQNEAQ (reference sequence). This CDR3 contains 12 residues. V was clipped by 9 bases and J by 9 bases, with 15 bases between them. The CDR3 is CASSYEGGPQHF. CDR3 DNA sequence: TGTGCCAGTTCGTATGAGGGGGGGCCCCAGCATTTT.

This clonotype was seen at least ten times. The chain carries TRBV7-8 and TRBJ2-4; the D call may be TRBD1 or TRBD2 (5 bases each). V dropped 2 bases and J dropped 4 bases, with 9 bases sitting between them. The germline V gene encodes CDR1 SGHVS and CDR2 FQNEAQ. CDR3 size: 14 residues. CDR3 nucleotide sequence: TGTGCCAGCAGCTTAAGGGACGGAAAAAACATTCAGTACTTC. Translation: CASSLRDGKNIQYF.

This clonotype was detected ten times or more. The CDR3 sequence: CASSSHQGPSYLANYGYTF. CDR3 nucleotides: TGTGCCAGCAGTTCCCACCAGGGCCCATCGTATCTAGCTAACTATGGCTACACCTTC. The V and J genes are TRBV27 and TRBJ1-2; the D gene is possibly TRBD1 (5 bases). Deletions cut 4 bases from V and 0 bases from J, with 24 bases between. The CDR3 sequence is 19 residues long. Per the germline V gene, CDR1 is MNHEY and CDR2 is SMNVEV (reference sequence).

This CDR3 is CASSLDMNTGELFF. In DNA, the CDR3 is TGTGCCAGCAGCTTGGACATGAACACCGGGGAGCTGTTTTTT. This sequence joins TRBV5-6 and TRBJ2-2, with D hard to call. Looked up from germline, CDR1 is SGHDT and CDR2 is YYEEEE. V shed 0 bases and J shed 1 base, with 4 bases lying between them. The CDR3 has 14 amino acids.

This clonotype was seen a handful of times. This rearrangement joins TRBV9 to TRBJ1-2, with D unclear. Germline V gene lookup returns CDR1 SGDLS and CDR2 YYNGEE. This CDR3 has 13 amino acids. V shed 3 bases and J shed 4 bases, with 10 bases lying between them. CDR3 sequence: CASSATAFYGYTF. CDR3 coding DNA: TGTGCCAGCAGCGCCACAGCCTTCTATGGCTACACCTTC.